The clone carrying this T cell receptor beta chain was seen a handful of times. Antigen specificity is unknown. The length of the CDR3 is 16 residues. Per germline, CDR1 SGHAT and CDR2 FQNNGV. Trimming removed 6 bases at V and 3 bases at J, with 17 bases between. Researchers took RNA transcripts and amplified the TCR beta CDR3 regions from them. TCR CDR3 underwent first-round RT-PCR with the HTBI primer set. TCRdb independently ran MiXCR on the multiplex PCR reads; one entry per CDR3 protein. The sample carries 550,000 to 600,000 distinct CDR3 sequences, approximately 15% recorded once. The data originate from a study of T cells in Graves' hyperthyroidism and ophthalmopathy. The study's findings and limits: Ophthalmopathy, as predicted by the model, came a median roughly 6.5 months after the prediction. Most thyroid clonotypes expanded above 0.001 were also detected in blood.

The clonotype comes from a woman under 30 with Graves' ophthalmopathy. The chain employs TRBV11-2 and TRBJ2-2; D is perhaps TRBD2 (6 bases). Sequencing used blood. The CDR3 loop is CASSAATSTHTGELFF. The DNA of the CDR3 is TGTGCCAGCAGTGCCGCAACTAGCACCCACACCGGGGAGCTGTTTTTT.